The clone carrying this T cell receptor (beta chain) occurred a few times. What it binds is unknown. J was trimmed by 6 bases and V by 0 bases; bases with no gene match: 4. Germline loops: CDR1 GTSNPN, CDR2 SVGIG (reference sequence). The CDR3 contains 13 residues. Extraction and reverse transcription of RNA yielded cDNA as the sequencing template. Produced via immunoSEQ multiplex PCR; TCRdb's table is partial and in-frame only. The sample has some 110,000 clones; roughly 60% are singletons. This sample is part of a study of CD8+ T cells in alopecia areata. Study overall: Patients received oral tofacitinib, 5 to 10 mg twice daily, for moderate-to-severe alopecia areata. Notes on the study in general: Expanded CD8+ clones among the top 100, and scalp clonality, were significantly decreased by tofacitinib. Scalp sequencing captures resident alphabeta T cells of normal skin too.

This sample's treatment: oral pan-JAK inhibitor, 5-10 mg twice daily. This rearrangement joins TRBV30 to TRBJ1-1; 7 bases are a match to TRBD1. This clonotype was sampled from a human donor with alopecia areata. The sequenced sample was CD8+ T cells sorted from blood, obtained at week 4, from a patient treated with tofacitinib. This chain's CDR3 is CAWSVGDSSEAFF. In nucleotides, the CDR3 is TGTGCCTGGAGTGTGGGGGACAGTTCTGAAGCTTTCTTT.